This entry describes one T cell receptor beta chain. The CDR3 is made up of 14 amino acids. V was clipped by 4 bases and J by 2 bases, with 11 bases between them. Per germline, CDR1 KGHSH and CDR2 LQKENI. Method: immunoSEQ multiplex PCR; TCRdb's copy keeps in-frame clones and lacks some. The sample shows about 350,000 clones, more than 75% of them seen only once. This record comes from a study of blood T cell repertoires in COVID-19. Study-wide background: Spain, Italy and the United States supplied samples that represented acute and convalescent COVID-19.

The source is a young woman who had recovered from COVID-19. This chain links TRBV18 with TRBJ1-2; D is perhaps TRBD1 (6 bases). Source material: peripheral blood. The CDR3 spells CASSLNRENYGYTF. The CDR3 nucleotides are TGTGCCAGCTCACTTAACAGGGAGAACTATGGCTACACCTTC. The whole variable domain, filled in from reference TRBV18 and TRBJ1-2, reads NAGVMQNPRHLVRRRGQEARLRCSPMKGHSHVYWYRQLPEEGLKFMVYLQKENIIDESGMPKERFSAEFPKEGPSILRIQQVVRGDSAAYFCASSLNRENYGYTFGSGTRLTVV.